This T cell receptor (beta chain) came from a study of tumor and adjacent non-tumor tissue in lung cancer (dated by TCRdb to the late 2010s). In terms of the full investigation: By cancer type, the cohort comprised around 11 adenocarcinoma patients, 2 squamous cell carcinoma patients and 1 small cell lung cancer patient. Among the roughly 15 patients, ages ranged from roughly 30 to 85 years, around ten were men and 5 were women, and disease was TNM stage I to III. Sequencing generated a total of some 130 million productive TCRbeta reads, averaging roughly 4.4 million reads per sample. The study compared bulk TCRbeta repertoires from lung tumor tissue and matched distant non-tumor lung tissue of over 13 lung cancer patients. About 30 paired specimens, one tumor and one normal lung sample per patient, were profiled by TCRbeta CDR3 sequencing.

General study outcomes and caveats: Tumor tissue showed significantly higher TCR diversity (inverse Simpson) than normal lung tissue, at roughly 390 vs 170 (P = 0.0075, Mann-Whitney U test). Because peripheral blood was not sequenced, blood TCRbeta repertoires in the lung cancer patients of the study were not examined. Neither the sequencing platform nor unique molecular identifiers are named or mentioned anywhere in the methods. A significantly larger cumulative share of the repertoire was made up by the top 100 clones in normal lung than in tumor tissue. With only approximately 16 patients in the cohort, the authors noted that larger samples and more detailed clinical data are needed. Younger patients had significantly higher TCR diversity, and higher tumor TCR diversity was associated with shorter overall and disease-free survival.

From V the trimming removes 6 bases and from J it removes 7 bases, while the gene matches leave 7 bases of the junction unaccounted for. There are 13 amino acids in the CDR3, from cysteine to phenylalanine inclusive. Left in the record is the CDR3 DNA by itself, 39 bases read in frame from the first base. The germline V gene (reference sequence) yields MNHNY for CDR1 and SVGAGI for CDR2. RNA was isolated from bulk unsorted tissue, and RNA quality was assessed with a NanoDrop ND-1000 and an Agilent 2100. All donors had newly diagnosed lung cancer, had not received prior chemotherapy, and were admitted for thoracic surgery in China between August and November 2014. Patients with previous radiotherapy or chemotherapy, or with another concurrent cancer, were excluded from the study. Pieces of surgical tissue measuring about 1-2.1 cm3 were kept in RNAlater solution and stored at -80 degrees C until use.

A word on this clonotype: Its specific antigen is unknown. This may come from a read error, since a much larger clone is one base off.

The library was prepared using multiplex PCR. The sequencer listed for this sample is Illumina HiSeq 2500. Following protocols modified from ARM-PCR, the researchers constructed TCRbeta libraries through three rounds of nested PCR with primers (Table S4). Before sequencing, PCR products of 200-500 bp were excised from the gel and purified with the QIAquick gel extraction kit. The study's processing was this. Reads were cleaned with Trimmomatic, merged with FLASH into complete CDR3 sequences, and assigned to V(D)J germline segments with MiTCR. Clonal diversity was calculated as the inverse Simpson's index using VDJtools. Productive reads were defined as in-frame sequences without a premature stop codon. The public reads were reanalyzed by TCRdb: fastp trimming at Q25, MiXCR alignment, in-frame beta chains only. Rows are unified per CDR3 protein, each entry keeping the most common DNA and genes. It is TCRdb's table, rather than the study itself, that gives the V and J calls and clone size. The sample data list about 80,000 distinct CDR3 sequences, and roughly 72% of these were observed just once. The ten largest clones represent roughly 9% of the sample.

This chain is built from TRBV6-6 and TRBJ1-1, with 8 middle bases fitting TRBD1. Sequencing was performed on lung tumor tissue. This receptor was obtained from a woman aged 35 to 49 with non-small cell lung cancer. The nucleotide sequence is TGTGCCAGCAGACAAAGGACAGGGCGTGAAGCTTTCTTT. This gives the protein CASRQRTGREAFF.